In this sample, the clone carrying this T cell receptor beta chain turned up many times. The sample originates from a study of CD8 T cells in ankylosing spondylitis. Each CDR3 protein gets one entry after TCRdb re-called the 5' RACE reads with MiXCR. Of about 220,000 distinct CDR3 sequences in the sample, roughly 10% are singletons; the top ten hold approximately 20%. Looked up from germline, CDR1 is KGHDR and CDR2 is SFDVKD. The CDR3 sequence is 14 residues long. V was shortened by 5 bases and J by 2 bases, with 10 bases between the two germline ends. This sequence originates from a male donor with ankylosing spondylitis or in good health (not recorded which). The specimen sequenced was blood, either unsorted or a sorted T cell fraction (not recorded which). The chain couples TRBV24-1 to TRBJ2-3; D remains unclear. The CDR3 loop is CATSGVQSTDTQYF. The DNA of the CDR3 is TGTGCCACCAGTGGGGTACAGTCCACAGATACGCAGTATTTT.